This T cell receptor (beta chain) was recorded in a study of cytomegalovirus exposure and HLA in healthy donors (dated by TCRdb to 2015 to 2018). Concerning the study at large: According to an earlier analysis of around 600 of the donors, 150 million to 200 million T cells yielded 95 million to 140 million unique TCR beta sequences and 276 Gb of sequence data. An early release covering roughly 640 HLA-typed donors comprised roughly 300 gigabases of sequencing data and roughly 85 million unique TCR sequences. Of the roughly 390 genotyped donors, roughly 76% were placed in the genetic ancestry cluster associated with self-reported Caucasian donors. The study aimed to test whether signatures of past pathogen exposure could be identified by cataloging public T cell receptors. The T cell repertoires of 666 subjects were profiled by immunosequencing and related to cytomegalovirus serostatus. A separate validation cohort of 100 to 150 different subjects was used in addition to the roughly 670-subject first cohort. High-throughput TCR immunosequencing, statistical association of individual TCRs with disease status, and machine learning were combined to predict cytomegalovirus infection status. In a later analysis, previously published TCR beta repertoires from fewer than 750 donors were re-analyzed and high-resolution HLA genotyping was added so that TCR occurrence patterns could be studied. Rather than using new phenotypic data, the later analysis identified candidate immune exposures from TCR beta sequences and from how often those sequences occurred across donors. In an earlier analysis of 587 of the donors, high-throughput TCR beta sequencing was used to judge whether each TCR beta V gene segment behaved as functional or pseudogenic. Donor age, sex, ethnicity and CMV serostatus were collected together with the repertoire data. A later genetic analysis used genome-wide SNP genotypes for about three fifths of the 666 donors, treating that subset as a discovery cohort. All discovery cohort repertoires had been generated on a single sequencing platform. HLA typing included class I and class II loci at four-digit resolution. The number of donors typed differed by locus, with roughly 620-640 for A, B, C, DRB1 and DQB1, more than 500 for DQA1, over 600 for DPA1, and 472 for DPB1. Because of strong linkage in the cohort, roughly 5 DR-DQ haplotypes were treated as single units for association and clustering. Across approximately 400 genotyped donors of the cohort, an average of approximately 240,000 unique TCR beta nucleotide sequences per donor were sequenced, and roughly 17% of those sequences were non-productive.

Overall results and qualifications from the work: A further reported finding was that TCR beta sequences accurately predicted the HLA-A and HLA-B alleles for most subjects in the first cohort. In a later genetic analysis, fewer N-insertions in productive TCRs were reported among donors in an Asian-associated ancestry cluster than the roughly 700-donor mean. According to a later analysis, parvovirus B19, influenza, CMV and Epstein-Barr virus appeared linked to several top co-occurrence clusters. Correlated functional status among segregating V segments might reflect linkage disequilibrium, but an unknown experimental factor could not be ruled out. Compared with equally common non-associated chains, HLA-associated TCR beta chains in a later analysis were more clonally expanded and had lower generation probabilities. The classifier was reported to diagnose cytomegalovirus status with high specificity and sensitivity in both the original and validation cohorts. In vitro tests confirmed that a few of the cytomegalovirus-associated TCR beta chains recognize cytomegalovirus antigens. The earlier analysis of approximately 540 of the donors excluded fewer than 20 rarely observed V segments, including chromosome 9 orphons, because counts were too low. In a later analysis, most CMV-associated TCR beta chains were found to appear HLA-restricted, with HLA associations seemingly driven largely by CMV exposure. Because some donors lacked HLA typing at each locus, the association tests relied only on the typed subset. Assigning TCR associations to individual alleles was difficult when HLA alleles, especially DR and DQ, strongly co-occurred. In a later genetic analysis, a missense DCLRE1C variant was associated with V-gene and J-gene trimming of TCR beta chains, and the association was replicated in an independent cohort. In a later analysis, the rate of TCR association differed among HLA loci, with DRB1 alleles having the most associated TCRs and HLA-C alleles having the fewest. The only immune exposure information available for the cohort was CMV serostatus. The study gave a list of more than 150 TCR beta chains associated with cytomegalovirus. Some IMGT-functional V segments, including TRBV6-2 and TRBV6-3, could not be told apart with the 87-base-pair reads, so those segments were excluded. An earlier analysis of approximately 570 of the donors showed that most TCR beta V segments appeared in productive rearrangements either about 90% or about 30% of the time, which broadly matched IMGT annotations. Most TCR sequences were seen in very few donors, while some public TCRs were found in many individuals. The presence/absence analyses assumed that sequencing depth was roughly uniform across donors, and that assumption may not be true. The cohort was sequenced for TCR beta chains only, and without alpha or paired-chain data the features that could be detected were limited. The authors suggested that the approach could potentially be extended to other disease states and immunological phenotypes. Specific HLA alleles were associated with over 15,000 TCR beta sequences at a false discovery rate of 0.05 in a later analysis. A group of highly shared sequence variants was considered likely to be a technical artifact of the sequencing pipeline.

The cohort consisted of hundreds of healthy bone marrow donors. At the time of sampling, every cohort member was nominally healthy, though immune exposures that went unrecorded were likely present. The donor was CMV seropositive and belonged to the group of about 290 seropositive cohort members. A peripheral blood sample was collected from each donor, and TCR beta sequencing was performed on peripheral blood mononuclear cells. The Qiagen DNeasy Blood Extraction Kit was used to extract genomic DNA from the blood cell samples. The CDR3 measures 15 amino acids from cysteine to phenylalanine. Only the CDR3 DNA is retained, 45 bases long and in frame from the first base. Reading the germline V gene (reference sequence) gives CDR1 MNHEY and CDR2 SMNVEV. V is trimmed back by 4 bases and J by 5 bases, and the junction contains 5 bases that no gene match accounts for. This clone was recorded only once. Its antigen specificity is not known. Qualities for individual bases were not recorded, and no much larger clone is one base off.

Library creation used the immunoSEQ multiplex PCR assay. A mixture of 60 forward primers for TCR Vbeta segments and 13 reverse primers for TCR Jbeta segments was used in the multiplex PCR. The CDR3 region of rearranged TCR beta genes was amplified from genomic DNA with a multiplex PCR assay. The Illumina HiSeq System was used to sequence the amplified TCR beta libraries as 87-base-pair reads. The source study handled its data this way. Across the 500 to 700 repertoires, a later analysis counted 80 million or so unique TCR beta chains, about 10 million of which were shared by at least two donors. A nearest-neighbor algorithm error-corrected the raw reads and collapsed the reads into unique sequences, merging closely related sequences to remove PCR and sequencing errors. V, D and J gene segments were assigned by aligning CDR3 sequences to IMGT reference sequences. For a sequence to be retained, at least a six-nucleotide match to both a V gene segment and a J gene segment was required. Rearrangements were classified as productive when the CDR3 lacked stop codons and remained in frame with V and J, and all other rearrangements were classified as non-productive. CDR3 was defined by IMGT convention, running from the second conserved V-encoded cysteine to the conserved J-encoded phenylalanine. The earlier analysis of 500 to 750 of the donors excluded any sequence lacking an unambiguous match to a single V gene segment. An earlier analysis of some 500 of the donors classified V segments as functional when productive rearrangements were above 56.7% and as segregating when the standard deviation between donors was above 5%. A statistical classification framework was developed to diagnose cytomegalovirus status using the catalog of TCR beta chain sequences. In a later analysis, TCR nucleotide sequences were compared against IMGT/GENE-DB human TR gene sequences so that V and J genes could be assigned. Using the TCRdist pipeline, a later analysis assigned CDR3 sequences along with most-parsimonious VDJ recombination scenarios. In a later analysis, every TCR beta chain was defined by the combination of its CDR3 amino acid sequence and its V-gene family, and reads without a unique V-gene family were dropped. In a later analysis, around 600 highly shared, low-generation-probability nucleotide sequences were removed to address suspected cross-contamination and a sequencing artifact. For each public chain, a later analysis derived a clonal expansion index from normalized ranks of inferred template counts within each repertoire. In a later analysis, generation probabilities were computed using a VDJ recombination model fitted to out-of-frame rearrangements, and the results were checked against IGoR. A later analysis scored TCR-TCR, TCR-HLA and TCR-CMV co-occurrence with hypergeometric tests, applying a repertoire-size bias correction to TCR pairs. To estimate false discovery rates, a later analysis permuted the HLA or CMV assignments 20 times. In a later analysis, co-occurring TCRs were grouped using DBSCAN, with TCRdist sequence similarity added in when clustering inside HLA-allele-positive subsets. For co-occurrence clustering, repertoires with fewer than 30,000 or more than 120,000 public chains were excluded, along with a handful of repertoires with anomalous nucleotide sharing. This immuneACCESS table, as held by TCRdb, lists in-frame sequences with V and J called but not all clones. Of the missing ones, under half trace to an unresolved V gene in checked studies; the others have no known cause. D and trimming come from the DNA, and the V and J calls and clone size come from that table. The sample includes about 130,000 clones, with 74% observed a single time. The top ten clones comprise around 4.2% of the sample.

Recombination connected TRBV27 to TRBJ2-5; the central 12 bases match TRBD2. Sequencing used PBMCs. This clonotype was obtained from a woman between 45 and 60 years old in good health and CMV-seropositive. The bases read TGTGCCAGCAGTTACCTAGCGGGGGGGCGGGAGACCCAGTACTTC. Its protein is CASSYLAGGRETQYF.